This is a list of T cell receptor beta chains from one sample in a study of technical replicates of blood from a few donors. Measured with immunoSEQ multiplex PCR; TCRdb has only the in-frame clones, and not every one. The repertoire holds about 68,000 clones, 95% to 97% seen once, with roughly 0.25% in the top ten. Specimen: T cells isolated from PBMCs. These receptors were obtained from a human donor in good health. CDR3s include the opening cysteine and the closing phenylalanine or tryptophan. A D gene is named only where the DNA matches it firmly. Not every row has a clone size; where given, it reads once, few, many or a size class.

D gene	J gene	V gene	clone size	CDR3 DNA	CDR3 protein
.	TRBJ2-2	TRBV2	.	TGTGCCAGCAGTGAAGTGGGACTGGGGAACGGGGAGCTGTTTTTT	CASSEVGLGNGELFF
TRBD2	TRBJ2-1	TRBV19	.	TGTGCCAGTAGTATCTCTAGCGGGATTTCCAATGAGCAGTTCTTC	CASSISSGISNEQFF
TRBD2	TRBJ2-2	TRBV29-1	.	TGCAGCGTCGCAGTAGCGGGGAACACCGGGGAGCTGTTTTTT	CSVAVAGNTGELFF
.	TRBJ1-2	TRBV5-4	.	TGTGCCAGCAGCCTACAGGGTCCTTATGGCTACACCTTC	CASSLQGPYGYTF
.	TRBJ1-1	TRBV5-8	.	TGTGCCAGCAGCGCCGGGACAATCAATGTAGACACTGAAGCTTTCTTT	CASSAGTINVDTEAFF
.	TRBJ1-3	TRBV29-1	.	TGCAGCGTTGTTTCCTCGGGGTCTGGAAACACCATATATTTT	CSVVSSGSGNTIYF
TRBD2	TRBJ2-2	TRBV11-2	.	TGTGCCAGCAGCTTTGGTCGCGGGAGCCGGCCCGGGGAGCTGTTTTTT	CASSFGRGSRPGELFF
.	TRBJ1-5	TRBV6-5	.	TGTGCCAGCAGTTCTGGGTCCAGGCTCAATCAGCCCCAGCATTTT	CASSSGSRLNQPQHF
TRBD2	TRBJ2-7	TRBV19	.	TGTGCCAGTAGTCCCCAGATCAGGGGAAGCGGGAGAGAATACGAGCAGTACTTC	CASSPQIRGSGREYEQYF
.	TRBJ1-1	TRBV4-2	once	TGTGCCAGCAGCCAAGAGGCATCCCTGAACACTGAAGCTTTCTTT	CASSQEASLNTEAFF
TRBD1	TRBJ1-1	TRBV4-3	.	TGCGCCAGCAGCCAAGAAAGTCAGGGGGCGGCCGCTTTCTTT	CASSQESQGAAAFF
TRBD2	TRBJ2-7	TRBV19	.	TGTGCCAGTAGCGGGACTAGCGGACCCTACGAGCAGTACTTC	CASSGTSGPYEQYF
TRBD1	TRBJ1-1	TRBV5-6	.	TGTGCCAGCAGCCAGGGACAGTGGGAAGCTTTCTTT	CASSQGQWEAFF
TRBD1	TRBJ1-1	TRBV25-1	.	TGTGCCAGCAGTGGGTCAGGGGGCGTGGGGATCACTGAAGCTTTCTTT	CASSGSGGVGITEAFF
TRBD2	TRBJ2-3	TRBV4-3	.	TGCGCCAGCAGCCAAGATCCCCTAGCGGGAGAAACAGATACGCAGTATTTT	CASSQDPLAGETDTQYF
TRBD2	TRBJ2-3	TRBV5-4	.	TGTGCCAGCAGTTCCACGGGGGGGGCAGATACGCAGTATTTT	CASSSTGGADTQYF
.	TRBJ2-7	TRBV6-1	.	TGTGCCAGCAGTGAATTAGCTGTCGGATTCTCCTACGAGCAGTACTTC	CASSELAVGFSYEQYF